These 22 T cell receptor beta chains originate from one sample sequenced in a study of blood T cell repertoires in COVID-19. The table came from immunoSEQ multiplex PCR; TCRdb's copy has only in-frame clones and leaves some out. The sample includes under 150,000 clones, 75% to 90% of them seen just once. Sequencing was carried out using peripheral blood. These receptors were obtained from a human donor in a cohort sampled during active COVID-19.

The chain is built from TRBV11-2 and TRBJ1-4; D is undetermined. The CDR3 sequence is 12 residues long. The V gene lost 5 bases and the J gene lost 9 bases, with 10 bases spanning the gap. Per the germline V gene, CDR1 is SGHAT and CDR2 is FQNNGV. The CDR3 reads CASSPMTQKLFF. CDR3 bases: TGTGCCAGCAGCCCGATGACTCAAAAACTGTTTTTT.

V usage is TRBV5-4 and J usage is TRBJ2-3; 8 nucleotides agree with TRBD2. This CDR3 has 13 residues. Unmatched junction bases numbered 5, after V lost 5 bases and J lost 6 bases. Germline CDR1 reads SGHNT; CDR2 reads YYREEE (reference sequence). The CDR3 DNA reads TGTGCCAGCAGTCTTGGGACTAGGGATACGCAGTATTTT. Amino acids: CASSLGTRDTQYF. Filled out from reference TRBV5-4 and TRBJ2-3, the complete variable domain reads ETGVTQSPTHLIKTRGQQVTLRCSSQSGHNTVSWYQQALGQGPQFIFQYYREEENGRGNFPPRFSGLQFPNYSSELNVNALELDDSALYLCASSLGTRDTQYFGPGTRLTVL.

The J gene is TRBJ2-2, the V gene TRBV12-3 or TRBV12-4; D unclear. Trimming shortened V by 6 bases and J by 4 bases, and 9 bases separated the two germline ends. The CDR3 totals 13 residues. This CDR3 is CASRPLITGELFF. The CDR3 bases are TGTGCCAGCAGGCCCCTAATCACCGGGGAGCTGTTTTTT.

The chain uses TRBV6-5 and TRBJ2-1; weak D call: TRBD1 (6 bases). The CDR3 is made up of 14 amino acids. Trimming stripped 5 bases from V and 4 bases from J, with 12 bases between. Germline CDR1 MNHEY, CDR2 SVGAGI. The CDR3 reads CASSPSTGYNEQFF. The CDR3 DNA follows: TGTGCCAGCAGTCCTAGTACAGGGTACAATGAGCAGTTCTTC.

This sequence joins TRBV30 and TRBJ1-6, with D uncertain. The CDR3 length is 11 residues. Germline V lookup: CDR1 GTSNPN, CDR2 SVGIG (reference sequence). The V and J ends lost 0 bases and 10 bases respectively, with 4 bases between them. In DNA, the CDR3 is TGTGCCTGGAGTGTACAGTCACCCCTCCACTTT. Its protein is CAWSVQSPLHF.

The rearrangement joins TRBV21-1 to TRBJ2-7; the table names TRBD1, a call not compared with the DNA. TRBV21-1 is recorded as a pseudogene. This CDR3 region has 14 residues. CDR3 nucleotides: TGTGCCAGCAGCAATCCCCGGCAGGGCCACGAGCAGTACGTC. This encodes CASSNPRQGHEQYV.

The rearrangement links TRBV15 to TRBJ2-5; TRBD1 matches 9 bases. Germline V CDR1 and CDR2: LNHNV, YYDKDF (reference sequence). The CDR3 length is 19 residues. The J segment lost 5 bases and the V segment lost 0 bases, leaving 16 bases of the junction unmatched. For the CDR3, the DNA is TGTGCCACCAGCAGAGATTCTTTGGGACAGGGATTTTTGGGGGAGACCCAGTACTTC. Its protein is CATSRDSLGQGFLGETQYF. The complete variable domain, with remaining parts taken from reference TRBV15 and TRBJ2-5, reads DAMVIQNPRYQVTQFGKPVTLSCSQTLNHNVMYWYQQKSSQAPKLLFHYYDKDFNNEADTPDNFQSRRPNTSFCFLDIRSPGLGDTAMYLCATSRDSLGQGFLGETQYFGPGTRLLVL.

The gene calls are TRBV15 and TRBJ2-1, with TRBD2 matching 7 bases. The CDR3 has 13 amino acids. CDR1 is LNHNV, CDR2 YYDKDF, per germline (reference sequence). The V segment lost 0 bases and the J segment 7 bases; nucleotides outside the gene matches: 0. The CDR3 DNA is TGTGCCACCAGCAGAGACGGGAGGAATGAGCAGTTCTTC. This sequence encodes CATSRDGRNEQFF.

The rearrangement uses TRBV6-2 or TRBV6-3 and TRBJ1-1; D perhaps matches TRBD1 (5 bases). Looked up from germline, CDR1 is MNHEY and CDR2 is SVGEGT. The CDR3 extends over 12 amino acids. V was trimmed by 5 bases and J by 3 bases, leaving 7 bases between them. CDR3 DNA sequence: TGTGCCAGCAGTACAGGTTACACTGAAGCTTTCTTT. The encoded protein is CASSTGYTEAFF.

The chain couples TRBV19 to TRBJ1-1; 8 nucleotides match TRBD1. Unmatched junction bases numbered 3, after V lost 5 bases and J lost 4 bases. Germline V lookup: CDR1 LNHDA, CDR2 SQIVND (reference sequence). The CDR3 length is 13 residues. The CDR3 coding sequence is TGTGCCAGTAGTCCCACAGGGGGCACTGAAGCTTTCTTT. Translating it yields CASSPTGGTEAFF.

This clone was recorded a few times. The chain is built from TRBV24-1 and TRBJ1-5, with D hard to call. Deletions cut 12 bases from V and 5 bases from J, with 13 bases between. The CDR3 is made up of 12 amino acids. In germline, CDR1 is KGHDR, CDR2 SFDVKD. Here the CDR3 DNA reads TGTGCCCCACTTGTGCATTATCAGCCCCAGCATTTT. Residues: CAPLVHYQPQHF.

The chain joins TRBV7-6 to TRBJ2-7; the match to TRBD2 covers 8 bases. The CDR3 is 15 amino acids. Germline trimming cut 3 bases from V and 6 bases from J; bases unmatched to any gene: 10. Germline V gene sequence: CDR1 SGHVS, CDR2 FNYEAQ. The CDR3 bases are TGTGCCAGCAGCTTGGACGGGGGGGCTCAGGGCGAGCAGTACTTC. Translation gives CASSLDGGAQGEQYF.

This chain links TRBV20-1 with TRBJ2-5; D perhaps matches TRBD2 (6 bases). This CDR3 region has 11 residues. V was shortened by 5 bases and J by 5 bases, with 9 bases between the two germline ends. Germline V CDR1 and CDR2: DFQATT, SNEGSKA (reference sequence). CDR3 nucleotides: TGCAGTGCTCCCCGGGGGGAGACCCAGTACTTC. Its protein is CSAPRGETQYF.

The chain is built from TRBV11-3 and TRBJ2-1; D gene unclear. This CDR3 has 15 amino acids. Trimming took 3 bases from V and 0 from J, leaving 9 bases between them. The germline CDR1 and CDR2 sequences are SGHNT and YENEEA. CDR3 residues: CASSFTESSYNEQFF. For the CDR3, the DNA is TGTGCCAGCAGCTTTACGGAGAGCTCCTACAATGAGCAGTTCTTC.

The V call is TRBV5-6, the J call TRBJ2-3; TRBD1 might be the D (5 bases). V was shortened by 4 bases and J by 6 bases, with 18 bases between the two germline ends. This CDR3 region has 15 residues. Germline V gene data show CDR1 as SGHDT and CDR2 as YYEEEE. CDR3 region: CASSRQDTVLDTQYF. The CDR3 DNA reads as TGTGCCAGCAGCCGTCAGGACACTGTCTTGGATACGCAGTATTTT.

The chain is built from TRBV11-3 and TRBJ2-5; possibly TRBD2 for D (5 bases). Germline V gene sequence: CDR1 SGHNT, CDR2 YENEEA. The CDR3 length is 13 residues. Trimming removed 5 bases from V and 5 bases from J, with 12 bases in between. Here the CDR3 reads CASSLSGGETQYF. The CDR3, as DNA: TGTGCCAGCAGCCTCTCCGGCGGGGAGACCCAGTACTTC.

The rearrangement joins TRBV7-9 to TRBJ2-7, with D possibly TRBD1 on 6 matching bases. In germline, CDR1 is SEHNR, CDR2 FQNEAQ (reference sequence). Trimming cost V 4 bases and J 1 base, with 11 bases left between them. This CDR3 has 14 residues. The CDR3 spells CASSWTVISYEQYF. CDR3 coding DNA: TGTGCCAGCAGCTGGACAGTTATTTCCTACGAGCAGTACTTC.

The CDR3 bases are TGTGCCAGCAGTTACACGGTTAACTATGGCTACACCTTC. It is translated as CASSYTVNYGYTF. This chain joins TRBV6-5 and TRBJ1-2; D is unresolved. There are 13 residues in the CDR3. V shed 2 bases and J shed 1 base, with 5 bases lying between them. The germline V gene has CDR1 MNHEY and CDR2 SVGAGI.

As regards this clone: The junction departs from germline at one end; a sequencing error may be responsible. V gene TRBV25-1 combines with J gene TRBJ1-1, with a tentative D call TRBD1 (5 bases). Germline V gene data show CDR1 as MGHDK and CDR2 as SYGVNS. The CDR3 totals 12 residues. CDR3 sequence (DNA): TGTGCCAGCAGTGAATCAGGGTATGGTTGGGTCTTT. Translation gives CASSESGYGWVF.

V is TRBV7-8 and J is TRBJ2-5; 7 bases fit TRBD2. V was pared by 5 bases and J by 2 bases, with 5 bases of the junction left unmatched. The CDR3 has 14 amino acids. The germline V gene has CDR1 SGHVS and CDR2 FQNEAQ. CDR3 DNA: TGTGCCAGCAGCATAACTAGCGAACAAGAGACCCAGTACTTC. Translation gives CASSITSEQETQYF.

The CDR3 nucleotides are TGTGCCAGCACGGGAGTCAGGTGGGAGACCCAGTACTTC. This codes for CASTGVRWETQYF. The chain joins TRBV2 to TRBJ2-5, with a possible D match to TRBD2 (6 bases). V shed 7 bases and J shed 5 bases, with 14 bases lying between them. Germline loops: CDR1 SNHLY, CDR2 FYNNEI. CDR3 length equals 13 residues. The variable domain in full, completed from reference TRBV2 and TRBJ2-5, reads EPEVTQTPSHQVTQMGQEVILRCVPISNHLYFYWYRQILGQKVEFLVSFYNNEISEKSEIFDDQFSVERPDGSNFTLKIRSTKLEDSAMYFCASTGVRWETQYFGPGTRLLVL.

The V call is TRBV14, the J call TRBJ2-1; D ambiguous. Trimming left V 4 bases short and J 0 bases short, with 10 bases between. This CDR3 has 15 amino acids. Germline values: CDR1 SGHDN, CDR2 FVKESK. DNA for the CDR3: TGTGCCAGCAGCCCACTCACGTCCTCCTACAATGAGCAGTTCTTC. Translated: CASSPLTSSYNEQFF.